The 25 T cell receptor beta chains reported below all come from one sample, sequenced in a study of T cells after yellow fever vaccination. TCRdb recomputed calls from the 5' RACE reads with MiXCR, one row per CDR3 protein. Seen here are 140,000 to 150,000 distinct CDR3 sequences, about 6.2% observed once, and the top ten hold approximately 0.67%. The starting material was CD4+ T cells sorted from PBMCs, obtained 10 days after the yellow fever booster vaccination. The receptors were sampled from a man aged 25-45 years who received the YFV17D yellow fever vaccine.

There are many counts of this clonotype. This rearrangement joins TRBV20-1 to TRBJ2-5; TRBD1 matches at 10 bases. The CDR3 sequence is 14 residues long. The germline V gene has CDR1 DFQATT and CDR2 SNEGSKA (reference sequence). With 7 bases clipped from V and 5 bases from J, the junction kept 10 bases outside the gene matches. For the CDR3, the DNA is TGCAGTGGTTATCCGGGACAGGGGCGTGAGACCCAGTACTTC. This translates into CSGYPGQGRETQYF.

This clonotype was seen ten or more times. The chain links TRBV7-2 to TRBJ2-1; D is ambiguous. CDR1 is SGHTA and CDR2 is FQGNSA in the germline V gene. V was shortened by 7 bases and J by 11 bases, with 24 bases between the two germline ends. This CDR3 comprises 15 residues. This chain's CDR3 is CASTLVGRSLNKQFF. The CDR3, as DNA: TGTGCCAGCACCCTGGTCGGCCGTAGTTTGAATAAGCAGTTCTTC.

To note about this clonotype: A much larger clone sits a single nucleotide away, making a read error possible. The V gene is TRBV5-1, the J gene TRBJ2-7, with D uncertain. This CDR3 contains 12 residues. Looked up from germline, CDR1 is SGHRS and CDR2 is YFSETQ. Trimming shortened V by 4 bases and J by 5 bases, and 10 bases separated the two germline ends. Written as DNA, the CDR3 is TGCGCCAGCAGCGTTACCTGTGACGAGCAGTACTTC. This translates into CASSVTCDEQYF.

This clonotype was seen many times. This chain links TRBV7-6 with TRBJ1-1; D is possibly TRBD1 (5 bases). The CDR3 has 15 amino acids. V was clipped by 5 bases and J by 2 bases, with 15 bases between them. Germline V gene data show CDR1 as SGHVS and CDR2 as FNYEAQ. The CDR3 DNA is TGTGCCAGCAGCGTGGGGCGGGGTGTAAACACTGAAGCTTTCTTT. Translated, it gives CASSVGRGVNTEAFF. Drawing the rest from reference TRBV7-6 and TRBJ1-1, the complete variable domain is GAGVSQSPRYKVTKRGQDVALRCDPISGHVSLYWYRQALGQGPEFLTYFNYEAQQDKSGLPNDRFSAERPEGSISTLTIQRTEQRDSAMYRCASSVGRGVNTEAFFGQGTRLTVV.

There are many counts of this clonotype. V and J are TRBV20-1 and TRBJ2-3; the D gene is possibly TRBD2 (6 bases). This CDR3 comprises 13 residues. Trimming took off 5 bases at V and 2 bases at J, with 11 bases between the two ends. Germline assignment: CDR1 DFQATT and CDR2 SNEGSKA (reference sequence). CDR3 sequence (DNA): TGCAGTGCTCCGGGACTTCTCACAGATACGCAGTATTTT. This gives the protein CSAPGLLTDTQYF.

This clonotype was recorded many times. The chain employs TRBV5-1 and TRBJ2-5, with a tentative D call TRBD2 (5 bases). Germline values: CDR1 SGHRS, CDR2 YFSETQ. Between the trimmed V and J ends, which lost 7 bases and 1 base, there was a span of 14 bases. CDR3 length equals 14 residues. CDR3 residues: CASDPGTFQETQYF. The CDR3 coding sequence is TGCGCCAGCGACCCGGGAACCTTCCAAGAGACCCAGTACTTC. The full variable domain, in which reference TRBV5-1 and TRBJ2-5 provide the parts outside the CDR3, is KAGVTQTPRYLIKTRGQQVTLSCSPISGHRSVSWYQQTPGQGLQFLFEYFSETQRNKGNFPGRFSGRQFSNSRSEMNVSTLELGDSALYLCASDPGTFQETQYFGPGTRLLVL.

This clonotype was seen ten or more times. The rearrangement joins TRBV7-2 to TRBJ1-2; D remains ambiguous. V lost 7 bases to trimming and J lost 7 bases, with 16 bases between them. Germline V gene data show CDR1 as SGHTA and CDR2 as FQGNSA. The CDR3 runs 13 residues. The chain's CDR3 is CASNPDRSGGYTF. DNA of the CDR3: TGTGCCAGCAACCCGGACCGCTCTGGTGGCTACACCTTC. The complete variable domain, with remaining parts taken from reference TRBV7-2 and TRBJ1-2, reads GAGVSQSPSNKVTEKGKDVELRCDPISGHTALYWYRQSLGQGLEFLIYFQGNSAPDKSGLPSDRFSAERTGGSVSTLTIQRTQQEDSAVYLCASNPDRSGGYTFGSGTRLTVV.

The chain carries TRBV24-1 and TRBJ2-2, with 9 bases identical to TRBD1. V gave up 3 bases and J gave up 4 bases; unmatched junction bases: 14. The CDR3 has 19 residues. Germline V gene lookup returns CDR1 KGHDR and CDR2 SFDVKD. DNA for the CDR3: TGTGCCACCAGTGATCCATGGGCTCCCGGGACAGGGAGCACCGGGGAGCTGTTTTTT. Translation gives CATSDPWAPGTGSTGELFF.

This clonotype came up many times. This chain connects TRBV4-3 to TRBJ2-5; no clear D. The CDR3 runs to 14 residues. CDR1 and CDR2 (germline): LGHNA, YSLEER. Trimming took off 8 bases at V and 3 bases at J, with 16 bases between the two ends. In DNA form, the CDR3 reads TGCGCCAGCGTTTTCGGTCTACCTAAAGAGACCCAGTACTTC. Protein product: CASVFGLPKETQYF.

This clonotype was recorded at least ten times. This rearrangement joins TRBV7-9 to TRBJ2-3; TRBD2 is a possible D gene (5 bases). The CDR3 length is 14 residues. Germline V gene sequence: CDR1 SEHNR, CDR2 FQNEAQ (reference sequence). With 3 bases removed from V and 1 base from J, the gap between germline ends came to 8 bases. In DNA form, the CDR3 reads TGTGCCAGCAGCTTCGAACTAGGCACAGATACGCAGTATTTT. It is translated as CASSFELGTDTQYF.

The sample holds many counts of this clonotype. The chain employs TRBV24-1 and TRBJ2-7; 9 bases are shared with TRBD2. V trimming: 2 bases; J trimming: 0 bases; junction bases outside the gene matches: 4. Per the germline V gene, CDR1 is KGHDR and CDR2 is SFDVKD. The CDR3 is 16 amino acids. Here the CDR3 reads CATSDSSSGISYEQYF. The CDR3 DNA reads TGTGCCACCAGTGATTCCTCTAGCGGGATCTCCTACGAGCAGTACTTC.

This clonotype was counted a few times. Here the CDR3 reads CSATRGAGGTLNEQFF. In DNA, the CDR3 is TGCAGTGCCACCCGAGGGGCGGGAGGGACCTTAAATGAGCAGTTCTTC. The rearrangement uses TRBV20-1 and TRBJ2-1; 9 bases are shared with TRBD2. J lost 7 bases, V lost 6 bases, and 16 bases had no gene match. The CDR3 runs 16 residues. Germline CDR1 is DFQATT and CDR2 is SNEGSKA (reference sequence).

This clonotype showed up many times. This chain links TRBV20-1 with TRBJ2-1, with 7 bases identical to TRBD2. The CDR3 is 13 residues long. The junction had 4 bases not matched to a gene; V was cut back by 5 bases and J by 3 bases. Germline V lookup: CDR1 DFQATT, CDR2 SNEGSKA (reference sequence). The CDR3 loop reads CSAYKRDYNEQFF. DNA of the CDR3: TGCAGTGCTTATAAGCGGGACTACAATGAGCAGTTCTTC.

This clonotype was counted ten times or more. This chain links TRBV5-4 with TRBJ2-2, with TRBD1 as a possible D gene (5 bases). Germline lookup yields CDR1 SGHNT and CDR2 YYREEE (reference sequence). Trimming pared 0 bases from V and 1 base from J, leaving 16 bases between. The CDR3 runs to 18 residues. DNA for the CDR3: TGTGCCAGCAGCTTGGCCGTGGGGCTTTGGGGGAACACCGGGGAGCTGTTTTTT. Translated: CASSLAVGLWGNTGELFF.

The rearrangement links TRBV6-2 or TRBV6-3 to TRBJ2-3, with 7 bases matching TRBD2. V shed 7 bases, J shed 5 bases, and the junction held 12 bases outside the gene matches. The CDR3 length is 15 residues. The germline gives CDR1 MNHEY, CDR2 SVGEGT. CDR3 in DNA: TGTGCCAGCACCGAAGCGGGGCGCCCGGGAGATACGCAGTATTTT. Its translation: CASTEAGRPGDTQYF.

This clonotype has a count of ten or more. The chain couples TRBV28 to TRBJ2-3, with 10 bases aligning to TRBD2. V trimming: 6 bases; J trimming: 6 bases; junction bases outside the gene matches: 18. Germline CDR1 MDHEN, CDR2 SYDVKM. The CDR3 contains 18 residues. The CDR3 DNA reads TGTGCCAGCAGCACCCTCACGGAGAGAAGCGGGAGGGGGGATACGCAGTATTTT. Amino acid sequence: CASSTLTERSGRGDTQYF.

The table lists this clonotype with many counts. The genes are TRBV19 and TRBJ1-1; no clear D gene. The CDR3 covers 14 residues. Germline CDR1 is LNHDA and CDR2 is SQIVND (reference sequence). V was clipped by 3 bases and J by 0 bases, with 8 bases between them. The CDR3 reads CASSIGRVNTEAFF. CDR3 coding DNA: TGTGCCAGTAGTATTGGTCGGGTGAACACTGAAGCTTTCTTT.

This clonotype was recorded at least ten times. DNA of the CDR3: TGTGCCAGCAGGGATAGCGGATTCACAGATACGCAGTATTTT. It encodes CASRDSGFTDTQYF. The rearrangement uses TRBV6-1 and TRBJ2-3, with D perhaps matching TRBD2 (6 bases). V was pared by 6 bases and J by 2 bases, with 12 bases between. The CDR3 loop spans 14 amino acids. Germline CDR1 and CDR2: MNHNS and SASEGT.

This clonotype was counted many times. The chain links TRBV20-1 to TRBJ1-2; D is possibly TRBD1 (6 bases). V gave up 6 bases and J gave up 2 bases, with 19 bases separating them. Germline V CDR1 and CDR2: DFQATT, SNEGSKA (reference sequence). This CDR3 contains 15 residues. DNA of the CDR3: TGCAGTGCGACGCTGGGGGGACAAAGAAACTATGGCTACACCTTC. Translated, it gives CSATLGGQRNYGYTF.

This chain links TRBV12-3 or TRBV12-4 with TRBJ2-7; D not resolved. The CDR3 extends over 13 amino acids. Trimming took off 5 bases at V and 7 bases at J, with 15 bases between the two ends. The CDR3 DNA is TGTGCCAGCAGTCGGTCCCAAGGAGAGGAGCAGTACTTC. Its protein product is CASSRSQGEEQYF.

The chain joins TRBV15 to TRBJ1-1, with D unclear. Germline V gene data show CDR1 as LNHNV and CDR2 as YYDKDF (reference sequence). V was trimmed by 3 bases and J by 2 bases, leaving 10 bases between them. This CDR3 spans 14 amino acids. The CDR3 region has the DNA TGTGCCACCAGCAGGAGGGCAGCTAACACTGAAGCTTTCTTT. Its protein product is CATSRRAANTEAFF.

Only a few counts were recorded for this clonotype. The chain has TRBV5-5 and TRBJ2-5; D perhaps matches TRBD2 (5 bases). The CDR3 length is 15 residues. V lost 4 bases and J lost 2, with 15 bases in between. The germline CDR1 and CDR2 sequences are SGHKS and YYEKEE (reference sequence). In DNA, the CDR3 is TGTGCCAGCAGCCTCTCGGGGAGCGTACAAGAGACCCAGTACTTC. It specifies CASSLSGSVQETQYF.

The rearrangement joins TRBV10-3 to TRBJ1-2, with 11 bases identical to TRBD1. J gave up 4 bases and V 3 bases, and 4 bases lay outside the gene matches. Germline loops: CDR1 ENHRY, CDR2 SYGVKD. The CDR3 has 15 residues. CDR3: CAISDLGQGGYGYTF. CDR3 coding DNA: TGTGCCATCAGTGATCTGGGACAGGGGGGCTATGGCTACACCTTC.

In this sample, this clonotype turned up many times. The J gene is TRBJ2-3, the V gene TRBV18; weak D call: TRBD2 (5 bases). V shed 3 bases and J shed 6 bases, with 16 bases lying between them. The germline gives CDR1 KGHSH, CDR2 LQKENI. The CDR3 length is 15 residues. CDR3 sequence (DNA): TGTGCCAGCTCACCGGTTGTCGGGGATTCGGATACGCAGTATTTT. Protein: CASSPVVGDSDTQYF. Combining the CDR3 with reference TRBV18 and TRBJ2-3 gives the whole variable domain NAGVMQNPRHLVRRRGQEARLRCSPMKGHSHVYWYRQLPEEGLKFMVYLQKENIIDESGMPKERFSAEFPKEGPSILRIQQVVRGDSAAYFCASSPVVGDSDTQYFGPGTRLTVL.

In its sample, this clonotype was seen many times. V and J are TRBV7-2 and TRBJ2-7, with no clear D. V lost 4 bases, J lost 2 bases, and 9 bases lay in between. Per the germline V gene, CDR1 is SGHTA and CDR2 is FQGNSA. The CDR3 totals 13 residues. Here the CDR3 DNA reads TGTGCCAGCAGCTCCCCATCCGCCTACGAGCAGTACTTC. Translation: CASSSPSAYEQYF.